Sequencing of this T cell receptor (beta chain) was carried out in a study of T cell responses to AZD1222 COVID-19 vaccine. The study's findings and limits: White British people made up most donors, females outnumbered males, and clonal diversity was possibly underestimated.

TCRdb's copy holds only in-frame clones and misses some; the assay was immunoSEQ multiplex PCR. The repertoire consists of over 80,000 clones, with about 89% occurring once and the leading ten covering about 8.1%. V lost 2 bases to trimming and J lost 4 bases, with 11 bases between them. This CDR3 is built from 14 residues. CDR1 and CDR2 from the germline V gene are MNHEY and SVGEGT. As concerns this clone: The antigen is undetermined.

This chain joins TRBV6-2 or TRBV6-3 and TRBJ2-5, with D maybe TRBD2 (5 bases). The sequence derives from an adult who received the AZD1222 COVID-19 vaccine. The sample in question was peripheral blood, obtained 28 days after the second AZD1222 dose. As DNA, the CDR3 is TGTGCCAGCAGTTACCTCCGGGGAAGAGAGACCCAGTACTTC. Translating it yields CASSYLRGRETQYF.